This T cell receptor (beta chain) originates from a study of blood T cell repertoires in COVID-19. Looking at the study overall: Specimens from acute and convalescent COVID-19 originated in the United States, Italy and Spain. PBMCs, B-cell-depleted T cells, or T cells were the source of the cDNA or gDNA that made up the material.

The sample holds one count of this clone. Deletions cut 6 bases from V and 5 bases from J, with 13 bases between. Germline loops: CDR1 MNHEY, CDR2 SMNVEV (reference sequence). This CDR3 comprises 13 residues. Original analysis: Amplification of reference gene primers provided the estimated nucleated cell counts. The assay was immunoSEQ multiplex PCR, and TCRdb's table has in-frame clones only and misses some. Clone size and the V and J calls come from that table; the DNA yielded D and trimming. The profile shows approximately 360,000 clones, more than 70% of them singletons. The material sequenced was peripheral blood. The chain has TRBV27 and TRBJ1-1, with D unclear. This TCR came from a man aged 40-55 years with acute or convalescent COVID-19. CDR3 residues: CASSPVSFTEAFF. CDR3 sequence (DNA): TGTGCCAGCAGCCCCGTCTCGTTTACTGAAGCTTTCTTT.